This TCR beta chain was documented in a study of T cells in Graves' hyperthyroidism and ophthalmopathy. In the study overall: Peripheral blood samples were taken at initial diagnosis, prior to any treatment. General study results and limits: In blood, most of the thyroid clonotypes expanded above 0.001 were also present.

An approximately 10 ml volume of fresh peripheral blood provided the PBMCs. The CDR3 runs to 16 residues. With 5 bases clipped from V and 2 bases from J, the junction kept 8 bases outside the gene matches. CDR1 and CDR2 (germline): SGHVS, FQNEAQ. This clonotype was recorded at least ten times. Its antigen is unidentified. Researchers amplified the TCR beta CDR3 regions from RNA transcripts. With the HTBI primer set, the TCR CDR3 went through a first round of RT-PCR. TCRdb re-called the multiplex PCR reads through MiXCR, storing one row per CDR3 protein. Here the sample spans about 340,000 distinct CDR3 sequences, 15% to 20% being singletons.

The TCR sequence derives from a woman aged 45-59 years with Graves' hyperthyroidism. The sample consisted of blood. V gene TRBV7-8 combines with J gene TRBJ2-5; TRBD2 matches at 10 bases. The DNA for the CDR3 is TGTGCCAGCAGCCCCGGCTTTAGCGGGGGGCAAGAGACCCAGTACTTC. Its protein product is CASSPGFSGGQETQYF. Variable domain in full (rest from reference TRBV7-8 and TRBJ2-5): GAGVSQSPRYKVAKRGQDVALRCDPISGHVSLFWYQQALGQGPEFLTYFQNEAQLDKSGLPSDRFFAERPEGSVSTLKIQRTQQEDSAVYLCASSPGFSGGQETQYFGPGTRLLVL.